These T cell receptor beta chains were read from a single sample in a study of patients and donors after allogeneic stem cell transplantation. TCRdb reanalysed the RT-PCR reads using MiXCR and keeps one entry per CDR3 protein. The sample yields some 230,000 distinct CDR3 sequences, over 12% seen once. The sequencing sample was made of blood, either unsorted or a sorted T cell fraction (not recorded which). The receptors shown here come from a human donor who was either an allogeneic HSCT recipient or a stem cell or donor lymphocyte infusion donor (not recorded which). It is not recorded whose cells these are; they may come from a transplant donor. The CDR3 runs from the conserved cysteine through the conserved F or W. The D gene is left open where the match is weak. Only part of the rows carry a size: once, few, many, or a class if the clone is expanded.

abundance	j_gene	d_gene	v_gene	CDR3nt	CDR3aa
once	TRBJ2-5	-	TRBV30	TGTGCCTGGAGTGCCGTGGAAGAGACCCAGTACTTC	CAWSAVEETQYF
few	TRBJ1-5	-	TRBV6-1	TGTGCCAGCACCGTGTCCATTAGCAATCAGCCCCAGCATTTT	CASTVSISNQPQHF
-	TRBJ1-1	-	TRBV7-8	TGTGCCAGCAGTTCCGGAGCGGACACTGAAGCTTTCTTT	CASSSGADTEAFF
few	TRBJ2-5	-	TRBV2	TGTGCCAGCAGGCCTGATCGGTTAGAAGAGACCCAGTACTTC	CASRPDRLEETQYF
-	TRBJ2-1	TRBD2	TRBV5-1	TGCGCCAGCAGCTTGTCTCGAGCGGGGGGCCCCGGGGTCAATGAGCAGTTCTTC	CASSLSRAGGPGVNEQFF
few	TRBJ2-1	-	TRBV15	TGTGCCACCAGCAGAGAACAGGGTTCCTACAATGAGCAGTTCTTC	CATSREQGSYNEQFF
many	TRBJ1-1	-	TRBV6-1	TGTGCCAGCAGGAGAGGGAACACTGAAGCTTTCTTT	CASRRGNTEAFF
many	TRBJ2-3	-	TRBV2	TGTGCCAGCAGTGCCCCCCCCACAGATACGCAGTATTTT	CASSAPPTDTQYF
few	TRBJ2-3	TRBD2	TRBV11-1	TGTGCCAGCAGCTTGTCGGGACTAGAGTCAGATACGCAGTATTTT	CASSLSGLESDTQYF
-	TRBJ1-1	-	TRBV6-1	TGTGCCAGCATTGGACCCAACGTTGGGGGGAAAGCTTTCTTT	CASIGPNVGGKAFF
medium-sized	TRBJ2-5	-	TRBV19	TGTGCCAGTAGTCCTTCCAGCCAAGAGACCCAGTACTTC	CASSPSSQETQYF
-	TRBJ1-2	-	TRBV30	TGTGCCTGGAGTGGGGCGGCTAACTATGGCTACACCTTC	CAWSGAANYGYTF
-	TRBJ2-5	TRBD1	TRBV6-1	TGTGCCAGCAGTGACCTCGGGACAGTGCGAGAGACCCAGTACTTC	CASSDLGTVRETQYF
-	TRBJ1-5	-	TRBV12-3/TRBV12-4	TGTGCCAGCAGTTTAGGGAGGATACAGCCCCAGCATTTT	CASSLGRIQPQHF
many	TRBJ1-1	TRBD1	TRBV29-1	TGCAGCGTTGAAGCAAGGGACAGACGGGACACTGAAGCTTTCTTT	CSVEARDRRDTEAFF
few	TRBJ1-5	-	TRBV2	TGTGCCAGCAGTGGGGAGACAGATCAGCCCCAGCATTTT	CASSGETDQPQHF
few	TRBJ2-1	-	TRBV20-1	TGCAGTGCCTCGACAGGTCTGACCTACAATGAGCAGTTCTTC	CSASTGLTYNEQFF
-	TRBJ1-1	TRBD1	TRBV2	TGTGCCAGCGGGGAGGGACAGGGGAAGACTGAAGCTTTCTTT	CASGEGQGKTEAFF
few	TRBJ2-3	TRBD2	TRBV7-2	TGTGCCAGCAGCTTACCCGGGGGGAGAGTTGGTACGCAGTATTTT	CASSLPGGRVGTQYF
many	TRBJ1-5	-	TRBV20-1	TGCAGTGCTGCACAGGGAATCAATCAGCCCCAGCATTTT	CSAAQGINQPQHF
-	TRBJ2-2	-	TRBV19	TGTGCCAGTAGTAAGGAACAGCAGCGGGAGCTGTTTTTT	CASSKEQQRELFF
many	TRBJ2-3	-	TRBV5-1	TGCGCCAGCAGCTTTCAGGCAGATACGCAGTATTTT	CASSFQADTQYF
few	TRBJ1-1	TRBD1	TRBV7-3	TGTGCCAGCAGCTTATGGGGACAGGGGGCAGGCACTGAAGCTTTCTTT	CASSLWGQGAGTEAFF
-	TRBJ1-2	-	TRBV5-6	TGTGCCAGCAGCTTGGTTCGCGGGAACTATGGCTACACCTTC	CASSLVRGNYGYTF
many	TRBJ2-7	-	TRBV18	TGTGCCAGCTCAGCCGCGGGGGCTACGATCTACGAGCAGTACTTC	CASSAAGATIYEQYF
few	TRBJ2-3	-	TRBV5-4	TGTGCCAGCTACTGGAGCGGCACAGATACGCAGTATTTT	CASYWSGTDTQYF
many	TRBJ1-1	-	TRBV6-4	TGTGCCAGCAGCGAATTCAGGGACACTGAAGCTTTCTTT	CASSEFRDTEAFF
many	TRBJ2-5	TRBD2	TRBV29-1	TGCAGCGTTGAAGGAACGGCTAGCGGCCCCCAGACCCAGTACTTC	CSVEGTASGPQTQYF
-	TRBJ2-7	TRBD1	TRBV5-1	TGCGCCAGCAGCCCCGGGACAGGGAACTACGAGCAGTACTTC	CASSPGTGNYEQYF
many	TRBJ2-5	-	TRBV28	TGTGCCAGCAGTTTACCTATGGAGACCCAGTACTTC	CASSLPMETQYF
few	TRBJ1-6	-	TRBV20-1	TGCAGTGCTAGAACGCCCCAGGGGAATTCACCCCTCCACTTT	CSARTPQGNSPLHF
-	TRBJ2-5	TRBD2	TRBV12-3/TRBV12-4	TGTGCCAGCAGTTTCGGGGTGGGACTAGCGGGAGGCCAAGAGACCCAGTACTTC	CASSFGVGLAGGQETQYF
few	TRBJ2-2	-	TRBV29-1	TGCAGCGTTGAAAAGGGTCGGGGAAACACCGGGGAGCTGTTTTTT	CSVEKGRGNTGELFF
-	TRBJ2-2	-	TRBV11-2	TGTGCCAGCAGCCACCTGACGACAGGACCCGGAGGGACCGGGGAGCTGTTTTTT	CASSHLTTGPGGTGELFF
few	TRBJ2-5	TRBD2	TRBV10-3	TGTGCCATCAAGTCGGCGGGAGCCGTACAAGAGACCCAGTACTTC	CAIKSAGAVQETQYF
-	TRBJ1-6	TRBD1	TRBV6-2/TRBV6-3	TGTGCCAGCAGTCCCCGACAGGGAAGATCACCCCTCCACTTT	CASSPRQGRSPLHF
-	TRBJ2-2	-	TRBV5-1	TGCGCCAGCAGGGTGGCGGGGTTGAACACCGGGGAGCTGTTTTTT	CASRVAGLNTGELFF
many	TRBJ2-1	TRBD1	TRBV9	TGTGCCAGCAGCACCCGACAGGGATGGGATGAGCAGTTCTTC	CASSTRQGWDEQFF
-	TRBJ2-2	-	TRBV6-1	TGTGCCAGCAGTGACCAGATGAACACCGGGGAGCTGTTTTTT	CASSDQMNTGELFF
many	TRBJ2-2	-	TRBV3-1	TGTGCCAGCAGCCATCTTGACACCGGGGAGCTGTTTTTT	CASSHLDTGELFF
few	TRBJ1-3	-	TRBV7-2	TGTGCCAGCAGCACCCAAGGGGGGGGAGGCTCCATATATTTT	CASSTQGGGGSIYF
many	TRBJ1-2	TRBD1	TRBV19	TGTGCCAGTAGTGGGACAGGAGCCTATGGCTACACCTTC	CASSGTGAYGYTF
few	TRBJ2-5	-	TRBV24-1	TGTGCCACCAGTGATGCGGGGACGAAGAAAGAGACCCAGTACTTC	CATSDAGTKKETQYF
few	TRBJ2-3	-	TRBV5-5	TGTGCCAGCAGCTTGGACCGGGACCTGTATTTT	CASSLDRDLYF
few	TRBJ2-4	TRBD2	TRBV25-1	TGTGCCAGCAGTGCTAGTGGCGGGGAGGGCAAAAACATTCAGTACTTC	CASSASGGEGKNIQYF
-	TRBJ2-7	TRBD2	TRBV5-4	TGTGCCAGCAGCAAACCGGGACGGGGGGGCTACGAGCAGTACTTC	CASSKPGRGGYEQYF
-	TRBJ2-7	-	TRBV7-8	TGTGCCAGCAGCTTACAGATTCGAAGGGACGAGCAGTACTTC	CASSLQIRRDEQYF
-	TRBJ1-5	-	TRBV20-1	TGCAGTGCTAGAGCGGGGGGCTGGAATCAGCCCCAGCATTTT	CSARAGGWNQPQHF
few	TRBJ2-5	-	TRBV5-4	TGTGCCAGCAGCTTGGATCGGGTGGAGAAGACCCAGTACTTC	CASSLDRVEKTQYF
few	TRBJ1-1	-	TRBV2	TGTGCCAGCATTCTATTGGGGAACACTGAAGCTTTCTTT	CASILLGNTEAFF
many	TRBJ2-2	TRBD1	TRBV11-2	TGTGCCAGCAGCTCCCGGGACAGGGCAGACGACACCGGGGAGCTGTTTTTT	CASSSRDRADDTGELFF
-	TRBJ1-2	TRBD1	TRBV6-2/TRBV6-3	TGTGCCAGCAGTGACGGGACAGACTATGGCTACACCTTC	CASSDGTDYGYTF
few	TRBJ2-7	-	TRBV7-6	TGTGCCAGCAGCCCGTCCGCCTCCTACGAGCAGTACTTC	CASSPSASYEQYF
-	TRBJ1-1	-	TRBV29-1	TGCAGCGTTGGGGGAGGGGTTCGGAACACTGAAGCTTTCTTT	CSVGGGVRNTEAFF
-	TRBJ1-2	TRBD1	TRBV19	TGTGCCAGTAGTACGGAGGGGGCTAAGGCGTCTAACTATGGCTACACCTTC	CASSTEGAKASNYGYTF
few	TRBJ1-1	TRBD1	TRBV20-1	TGCAGTGCTAGGGGGCGGAGGGGGCGCACTGAAGCTTTCTTT	CSARGRRGRTEAFF
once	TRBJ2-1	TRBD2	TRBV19	TGTGCCAGTAATTTCGGGGGGAGGGCCGGTGAGCAGTTCTTC	CASNFGGRAGEQFF
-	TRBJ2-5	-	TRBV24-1	TGTGCCACCAGTGATTCGGCCCTTCAGGCGGGGACCCAGTACTTC	CATSDSALQAGTQYF